The present T cell receptor beta chain was sequenced within a study of OX40 agonist ivuxolimab in advanced cancers. With 0 bases removed from V and 2 bases from J, the gap between germline ends came to 12 bases. From germline, CDR1 is GTSNPN and CDR2 SVGIG (reference sequence). This CDR3 comprises 15 residues. Repertoires were generated with immunoSEQ multiplex PCR, while TCRdb's copy carries only in-frame clones and drops some. The table has 40,000 to 50,000 clones, approximately 86% seen once. Sequenced material: CD4+ or CD8+ T cells sorted from blood, taken in a trial of the OX40 agonist ivuxolimab. This receptor was taken from an adult with an advanced solid tumor such as melanoma, head and neck, liver or kidney cancer. V and J are TRBV30 and TRBJ2-3; tentatively, D is TRBD1 (6 bases). This CDR3 is CAWSVGDMDTDTQYF. CDR3 sequence (DNA): TGTGCCTGGAGTGTAGGGGACATGGACACAGATACGCAGTATTTT.